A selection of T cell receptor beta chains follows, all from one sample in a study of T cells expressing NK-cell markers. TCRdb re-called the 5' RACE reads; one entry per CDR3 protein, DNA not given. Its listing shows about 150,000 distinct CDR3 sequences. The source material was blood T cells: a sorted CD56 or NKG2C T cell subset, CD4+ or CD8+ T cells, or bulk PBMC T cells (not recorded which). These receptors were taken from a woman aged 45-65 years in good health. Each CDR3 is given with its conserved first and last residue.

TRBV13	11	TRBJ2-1	CASSPSFEQFF
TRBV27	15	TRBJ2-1	CASSLWDRGDNEQFF
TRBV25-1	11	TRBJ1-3	CASTAGGTIYF
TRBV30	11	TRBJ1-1	CAWSRRTEAFF
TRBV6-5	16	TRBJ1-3	CASRHAGTGSGNTIYF
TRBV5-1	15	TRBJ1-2	CASRIAQTGLEGYTF
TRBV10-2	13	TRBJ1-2	CATRNVGENGYTF
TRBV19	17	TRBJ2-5	CASSWGASPQSSETQYF
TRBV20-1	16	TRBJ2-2	CSARAPTGGDTGELFF
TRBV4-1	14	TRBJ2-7	CASSQEPRFDEQYF
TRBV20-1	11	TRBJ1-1	CSASGSGEAFF
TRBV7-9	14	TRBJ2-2	CASSSTEFTGELFF
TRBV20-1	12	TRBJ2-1	CSARDRGYEQFF
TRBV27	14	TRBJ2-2	CASSRDRGAGELFF
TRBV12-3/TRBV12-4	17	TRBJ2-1	CASSFFAREPLGGEQFF
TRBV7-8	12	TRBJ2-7	CASSQDSYEQYF
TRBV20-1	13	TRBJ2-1	CSARDRQGRQQFF
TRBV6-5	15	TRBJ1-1	CASNDPGAANTEAFF
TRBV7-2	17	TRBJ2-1	CARGDRGAGASYNEQFF
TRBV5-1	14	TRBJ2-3	CASSLDKVTDTQYF
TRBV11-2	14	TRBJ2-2	CASSSTGEAGELFF
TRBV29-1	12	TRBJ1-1	CSVAAKNTEAFF
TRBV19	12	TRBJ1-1	CASSTAGTEAFF
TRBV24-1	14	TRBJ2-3	CATSNHGAYDTQYF
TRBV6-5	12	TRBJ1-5	CASRTGREPQHF
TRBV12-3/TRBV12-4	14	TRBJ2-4	CASFLDLAKNIQYF
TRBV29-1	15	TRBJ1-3	CSVEIDTGSGNTIYF